The rows below give T cell receptor beta chains drawn from one sample of a study of early T cells in non-severe SARS-CoV-2 infection. TCRdb used MiXCR to reprocess the 5' RACE reads, holding one entry per CDR3 protein. The data show about 35,000 distinct CDR3 sequences, roughly 4.2% seen once. Sequencing input: whole blood. The source is an adult who was a healthcare worker with PCR-confirmed SARS-CoV-2 infection or an uninfected control (not recorded which). CDR3s include the opening cysteine and the closing phenylalanine or tryptophan. A D gene is named only where the DNA matches it firmly. Only some rows state a clone size, as once, few, many or a class for expanded clones.

V gene: TRBV10-2; J gene: TRBJ1-6; D gene: TRBD1; clone size: many; CDR3 length: 16; CDR3 protein: CASSERGQGSGSPLHF; CDR3 DNA: TGCGCCAGCAGTGAGAGGGGACAGGGCTCGGGGTCACCCCTCCACTTT
V gene: TRBV21-1; J gene: TRBJ1-5; D gene: -; clone size: many; CDR3 length: 15; CDR3 protein: CASSRGQGCNQPQHF; CDR3 DNA: TGTGCCAGCAGCCGAGGACAGGGATGTAATCAGCCCCAGCATTTT
V gene: TRBV6-5; J gene: TRBJ1-6; D gene: -; clone size: -; CDR3 length: 14; CDR3 protein: CASSVSGSIYALHF; CDR3 DNA: TGTGCCAGCAGTGTTTCCGGGAGCATTTACGCCCTCCACTTT
V gene: TRBV20-1; J gene: TRBJ1-1; D gene: TRBD1; clone size: many; CDR3 length: 14; CDR3 protein: CSARAGQQNTEAFF; CDR3 DNA: TGCAGTGCTAGAGCGGGACAGCAGAACACTGAAGCTTTCTTT
V gene: TRBV24-1; J gene: TRBJ1-5; D gene: -; clone size: many; CDR3 length: 14; CDR3 protein: CATSDPGPNQPQHF; CDR3 DNA: TGTGCCACCAGTGATCCGGGGCCCAATCAGCCCCAGCATTTT
V gene: TRBV7-6; J gene: TRBJ2-7; D gene: -; clone size: many; CDR3 length: 16; CDR3 protein: CASSLRGGSALYEQYF; CDR3 DNA: TGTGCCAGCAGCTTAAGGGGGGGCTCAGCCCTCTACGAGCAGTACTTC
V gene: TRBV12-5; J gene: TRBJ1-5; D gene: TRBD1; clone size: many; CDR3 length: 17; CDR3 protein: CASGFNTGAGSNQPQHF; CDR3 DNA: TGTGCTAGTGGTTTCAATACAGGGGCGGGGAGCAATCAGCCCCAGCATTTT
V gene: TRBV29-1; J gene: TRBJ2-7; D gene: -; clone size: many; CDR3 length: 12; CDR3 protein: CSVAVGLGEQYF; CDR3 DNA: TGCAGCGTTGCGGTGGGCCTGGGAGAGCAGTACTTC
V gene: TRBV3-1; J gene: TRBJ2-3; D gene: TRBD1; clone size: many; CDR3 length: 14; CDR3 protein: CASSQPGQDDQWYF; CDR3 DNA: TGTGCCAGCAGCCAACCGGGACAGGATGATCAATGGTATTTT
V gene: TRBV10-3; J gene: TRBJ2-7; D gene: TRBD2; clone size: many; CDR3 length: 16; CDR3 protein: CAISDPGTSGKVEQYF; CDR3 DNA: TGTGCCATCAGTGACCCCGGGACTAGCGGGAAAGTGGAGCAGTACTTC
V gene: TRBV6-5; J gene: TRBJ2-7; D gene: -; clone size: many; CDR3 length: 15; CDR3 protein: CASSYSEGSTYEQYF; CDR3 DNA: TGTGCCAGCAGTTACTCGGAGGGGTCCACCTACGAGCAGTACTTC
V gene: TRBV6-2/TRBV6-3; J gene: TRBJ2-7; D gene: -; clone size: many; CDR3 length: 18; CDR3 protein: CASRKPSGEAASSYEQYF; CDR3 DNA: TGTGCCAGCAGAAAGCCCTCAGGCGAGGCAGCCTCCTCCTACGAGCAGTACTTC
V gene: TRBV19; J gene: TRBJ2-1; D gene: -; clone size: many; CDR3 length: 17; CDR3 protein: CASSSRPAPAPYNEQFF; CDR3 DNA: TGTGCCAGTAGTTCCCGGCCGGCCCCGGCCCCCTACAATGAGCAGTTCTTC
V gene: TRBV11-2; J gene: TRBJ2-3; D gene: -; clone size: few; CDR3 length: 13; CDR3 protein: CASSFGFTDTQYF; CDR3 DNA: TGTGCCAGCAGCTTTGGATTCACAGATACGCAGTATTTT
V gene: TRBV19; J gene: TRBJ2-7; D gene: TRBD2; clone size: many; CDR3 length: 15; CDR3 protein: CASSKTSARGNEQYF; CDR3 DNA: TGTGCCAGTAGTAAAACTAGCGCGAGAGGCAACGAGCAGTACTTC
V gene: TRBV20-1; J gene: TRBJ2-1; D gene: TRBD2; clone size: -; CDR3 length: 14; CDR3 protein: CSAGRGGDGNEQFF; CDR3 DNA: TGCAGTGCTGGGCGGGGGGGAGACGGCAATGAGCAGTTCTTC
V gene: TRBV21-1; J gene: TRBJ2-3; D gene: -; clone size: few; CDR3 length: 15; CDR3 protein: CASSLGQGVADTQYF; CDR3 DNA: TGTGCCAGCAGCCTGGGACAGGGAGTAGCAGATACGCAGTATTTT
V gene: TRBV20-1; J gene: TRBJ2-7; D gene: -; clone size: many; CDR3 length: 16; CDR3 protein: CSADRVGSSGSREQYF; CDR3 DNA: TGCAGTGCTGACAGGGTAGGGTCTAGCGGCAGCAGGGAGCAGTACTTC
V gene: TRBV7-2; J gene: TRBJ1-4; D gene: -; clone size: many; CDR3 length: 13; CDR3 protein: CASSLGVREKLFF; CDR3 DNA: TGTGCCAGCAGCTTAGGAGTTAGGGAAAAACTGTTTTTT
V gene: TRBV20-1; J gene: TRBJ2-5; D gene: -; clone size: -; CDR3 length: 13; CDR3 protein: CSALQVLQETQYF; CDR3 DNA: TGCAGTGCTCTGCAGGTTTTACAAGAGACCCAGTACTTC
V gene: TRBV5-1; J gene: TRBJ1-3; D gene: -; clone size: many; CDR3 length: 14; CDR3 protein: CASSKGYSGNTIYF; CDR3 DNA: TGCGCCAGCAGCAAGGGGTACTCTGGAAACACCATATATTTT
V gene: TRBV11-2; J gene: TRBJ1-1; D gene: -; clone size: many; CDR3 length: 14; CDR3 protein: CASRSNSWTIEAFF; CDR3 DNA: TGTGCCAGCAGATCCAACTCCTGGACGATTGAAGCTTTCTTT
V gene: TRBV11-2; J gene: TRBJ2-3; D gene: -; clone size: -; CDR3 length: 16; CDR3 protein: CASSPRRVGWTDTQYF; CDR3 DNA: TGTGCCAGCAGCCCGCGCCGAGTGGGGTGGACAGATACGCAGTATTTT
V gene: TRBV12-3/TRBV12-4; J gene: TRBJ2-5; D gene: -; clone size: many; CDR3 length: 11; CDR3 protein: CASSGSETQYF; CDR3 DNA: TGTGCCAGCAGTGGTTCAGAGACCCAGTACTTC
V gene: TRBV6-5; J gene: TRBJ2-2; D gene: -; clone size: few; CDR3 length: 14; CDR3 protein: CASSRGANTGELFF; CDR3 DNA: TGTGCCAGCAGTCGGGGGGCTAACACCGGGGAGCTGTTTTTT
V gene: TRBV5-1; J gene: TRBJ2-3; D gene: TRBD1; clone size: few; CDR3 length: 14; CDR3 protein: CASIADRVTDTQYF; CDR3 DNA: TGCGCCAGCATTGCGGACAGGGTGACAGATACGCAGTATTTT
V gene: TRBV20-1; J gene: TRBJ2-1; D gene: TRBD1; clone size: many; CDR3 length: 16; CDR3 protein: CSARGLGTGVINEQFF; CDR3 DNA: TGCAGTGCTAGAGGGTTAGGGACAGGGGTTATCAATGAGCAGTTCTTC
V gene: TRBV2; J gene: TRBJ2-2; D gene: -; clone size: -; CDR3 length: 13; CDR3 protein: CASSEVVTGELFF; CDR3 DNA: TGTGCCAGCAGTGAGGTAGTCACCGGGGAGCTGTTTTTT